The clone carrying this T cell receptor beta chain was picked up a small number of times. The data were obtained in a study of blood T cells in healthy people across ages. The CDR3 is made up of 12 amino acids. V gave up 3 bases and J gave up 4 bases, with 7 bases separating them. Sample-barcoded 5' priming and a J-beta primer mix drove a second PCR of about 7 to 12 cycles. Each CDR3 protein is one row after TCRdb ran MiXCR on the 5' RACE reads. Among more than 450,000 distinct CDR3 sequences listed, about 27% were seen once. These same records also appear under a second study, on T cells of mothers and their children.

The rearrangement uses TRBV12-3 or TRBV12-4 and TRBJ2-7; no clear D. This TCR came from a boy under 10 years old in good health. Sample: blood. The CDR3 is CASSFTTYEQYF. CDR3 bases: TGTGCCAGCAGTTTTACGACTTACGAGCAGTACTTC.